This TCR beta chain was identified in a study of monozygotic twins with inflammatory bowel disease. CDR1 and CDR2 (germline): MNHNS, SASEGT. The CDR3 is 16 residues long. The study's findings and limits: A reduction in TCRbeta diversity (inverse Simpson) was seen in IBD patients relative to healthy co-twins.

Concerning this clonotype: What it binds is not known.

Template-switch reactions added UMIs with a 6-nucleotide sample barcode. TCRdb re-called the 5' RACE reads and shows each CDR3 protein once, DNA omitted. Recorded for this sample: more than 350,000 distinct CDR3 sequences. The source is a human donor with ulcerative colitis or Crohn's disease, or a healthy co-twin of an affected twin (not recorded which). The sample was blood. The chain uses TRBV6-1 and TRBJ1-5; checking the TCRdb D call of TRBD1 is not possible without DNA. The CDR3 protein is CASSETGTWGNQPQHF.